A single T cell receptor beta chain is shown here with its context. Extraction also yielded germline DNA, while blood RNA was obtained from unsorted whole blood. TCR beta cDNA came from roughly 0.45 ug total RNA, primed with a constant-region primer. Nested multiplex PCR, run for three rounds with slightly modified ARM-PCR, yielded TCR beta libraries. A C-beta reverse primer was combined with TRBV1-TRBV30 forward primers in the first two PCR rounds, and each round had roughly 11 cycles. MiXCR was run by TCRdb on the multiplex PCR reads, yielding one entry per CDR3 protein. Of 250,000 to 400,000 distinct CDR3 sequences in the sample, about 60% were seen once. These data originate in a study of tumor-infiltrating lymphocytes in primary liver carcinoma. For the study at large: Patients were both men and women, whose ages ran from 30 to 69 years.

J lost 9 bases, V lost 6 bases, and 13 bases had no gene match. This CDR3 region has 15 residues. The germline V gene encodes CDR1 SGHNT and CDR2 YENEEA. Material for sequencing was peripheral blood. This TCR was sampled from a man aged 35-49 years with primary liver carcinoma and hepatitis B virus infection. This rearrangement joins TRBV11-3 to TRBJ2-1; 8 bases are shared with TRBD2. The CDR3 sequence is CASSRAPTGRGEQFF. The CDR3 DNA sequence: TGTGCCAGCAGTCGGGCCCCGACCGGGAGGGGTGAGCAGTTCTTC.